Below are 29 T cell receptor beta chains sequenced from a single sample in a study of Graves' ophthalmopathy and Graves' hyperthyroidism. Amplified material comprised TCR beta CDR3 regions derived from RNA transcripts. The workflow started with a first-round RT-PCR run with HTBI primers and then moved on to a second-round multiplex PCR. TCRdb reanalysed the multiplex PCR reads using MiXCR and keeps one entry per CDR3 protein. The table lists around 1,000,000 distinct CDR3 sequences, about 36% of them singletons. Sequenced: peripheral blood or thyroid tissue (not recorded which). The receptors were gathered from an adult man with Graves' hyperthyroidism.

There are a few counts of this clonotype. The chain joins TRBV5-1 to TRBJ1-1; D remains unclear. V dropped 0 bases and J dropped 2 bases, with 11 bases sitting between them. The CDR3 is 15 residues long. The germline gives CDR1 SGHRS, CDR2 YFSETQ. The CDR3 DNA reads as TGCGCCAGCAGCTTGGCCGGCAGGTTCAACACTGAAGCTTTCTTT. This sequence encodes CASSLAGRFNTEAFF.

The chain uses TRBV10-3 and TRBJ1-1, with TRBD1 matching 7 bases. The trim removed 10 bases at V and 4 bases at J, leaving 6 bases unmatched. In germline, CDR1 is ENHRY, CDR2 SYGVKD. The CDR3 spans 12 residues. CDR3 in amino acids: CATTGWPTEAFF. CDR3 nucleotides: TGTGCCACGACAGGGTGGCCCACTGAAGCTTTCTTT.

Note on this clonotype: A read error may explain this, as a much larger clone is one base away. In this CDR3 the conserved last residue, phenylalanine or tryptophan, is missing, so a read error is likely. The CDR3 here is CASSPGTGTREAFL. The CDR3 coding sequence is TGTGCCAGCAGCCCCGGGACAGGGACTCGTGAAGCTTTCCTT. This chain links TRBV7-8 with TRBJ1-1; TRBD1 matches at 9 bases. The length of the CDR3 is 14 residues. V lost 5 bases, J lost 7 bases, and 8 bases stayed unmatched. In germline, CDR1 is SGHVS, CDR2 FQNEAQ.

The chain employs TRBV12-5 and TRBJ1-1, with D perhaps TRBD1 (5 bases). This CDR3 is built from 15 residues. Trimming took off 6 bases at V and 1 base at J, with 15 bases between the two ends. The germline V gene has CDR1 LGHNT and CDR2 FRNRAP. The CDR3 protein is CASGLFGRANTEAFF. In DNA form, the CDR3 reads TGTGCTAGTGGCTTGTTTGGCAGGGCGAACACTGAAGCTTTCTTT.

This chain uses TRBV7-2 with TRBJ1-2; D remains ambiguous. V lost 0 bases, J lost 12 bases, and 14 bases lay in between. CDR1 is SGHTA and CDR2 is FQGNSA in the germline V gene. There are 13 residues in the CDR3. CDR3 in DNA: TGTGCCAGCAGCTTAGCGCAAGGGTTGGGAAACACCTTC. Translating gives CASSLAQGLGNTF.

This clonotype was recorded many times. V usage is TRBV29-1 and J usage is TRBJ2-5; D remains unclear. V gave up 7 bases and J gave up 8 bases, with 8 bases separating them. CDR3 length equals 9 residues. Germline V gene sequence: CDR1 SQVTM, CDR2 ANQGSEA. The CDR3 coding sequence is TGCAGCGCCGGTCCAACCCAGTACTTC. Its translation is CSAGPTQYF.

This clonotype has a count of ten or more. This chain uses TRBV9 with TRBJ2-7; D is possibly TRBD1 or TRBD2 (6 bases each). Trimming pared 0 bases from V and 3 bases from J, leaving 13 bases between. Germline V gene data show CDR1 as SGDLS and CDR2 as YYNGEE. The CDR3 has 15 amino acids. The CDR3 here is CASSVAPGANYEQYF. In DNA form, the CDR3 reads TGTGCCAGCAGCGTAGCCCCGGGGGCGAACTACGAGCAGTACTTC.

The rearrangement links TRBV12-3 or TRBV12-4 to TRBJ1-4, with D possibly TRBD1 on 6 matching bases. V lost 4 bases and J 7 bases, leaving 7 bases between the germline ends. The CDR3 has 12 amino acids. CDR3 nucleotide sequence: TGTGCCAGCAGTTCACAGGGTGAAAAACTGTTTTTT. Translation: CASSSQGEKLFF.

As regards this clonotype: This could be a read error, since a much larger clone is one nucleotide away. This is likely a read error, given that the CDR3 carries no conserved phenylalanine or tryptophan at its end. The V call is TRBV7-9, the J call TRBJ1-1; D may be TRBD1 (6 bases). CDR3 length equals 15 residues. Deletions cut 4 bases from V and 2 bases from J, with 14 bases between. Germline V lookup: CDR1 SEHNR, CDR2 FQNEAQ (reference sequence). This CDR3 reads CASSSDSGANTEAFL. CDR3 nucleotide sequence: TGTGCCAGCAGCTCGGACTCGGGGGCCAACACTGAAGCTTTCCTT.

Comments on this clonotype: As the CDR3 is not closed by the conserved phenylalanine or tryptophan, this likely results from a read error. Because the CDR3's place on the DNA is in doubt, the DNA is left out and the CDR3 is given as listed by TCRdb. This chain uses TRBV29-1 with TRBJ1-3. The CDR3 numbers 9 amino acids, ends counted. Germline CDR1 and CDR2: SQVTM and ANQGSEA. CDR3 loop: CSTAGLAGT.

This clonotype was found a few times. Possible read error: a much larger clone is one base away. The chain uses TRBV10-3 and TRBJ1-5; a possible D gene is TRBD1 (5 bases). The V gene lost 6 bases and the J gene lost 0 bases, with 6 bases spanning the gap. Germline CDR1 reads ENHRY; CDR2 reads SYGVKD. This CDR3 is 13 amino acids long. CDR3 sequence reads: CAIRDNSNQPQHF. CDR3 nucleotide sequence: TGTGCCATCAGGGACAATAGCAATCAGCCCCAGCATTTT.

Ten or more counts support this clonotype. The chain links TRBV24-1 to TRBJ1-5; 9 bases fit TRBD1. V trimming: 3 bases; J trimming: 6 bases; junction bases outside the gene matches: 5. The CDR3 spans 15 residues. Per the germline V gene, CDR1 is KGHDR and CDR2 is SFDVKD. The CDR3: CATSDHPDRGQPQHF. The CDR3 coding sequence is TGTGCCACCAGTGATCACCCGGACAGGGGTCAGCCCCAGCATTTT.

The rearrangement joins TRBV9 to TRBJ2-7; 9 bases match TRBD1. With V trimmed by 0 bases and J by 3 bases, 4 bases remained unmatched. Germline CDR1 and CDR2: SGDLS and YYNGEE. This CDR3 has 15 amino acids. In nucleotides, the CDR3 is TGTGCCAGCAGCGTAGGTGGACAGGGGAACTACGAGCAGTACTTC. Residues: CASSVGGQGNYEQYF.

This clonotype showed up many times. The gene calls are TRBV2 and TRBJ1-2; D is uncertain. Germline V gives CDR1 SNHLY, CDR2 FYNNEI. The V and J ends lost 3 bases and 6 bases respectively, with 8 bases between them. The CDR3 is 12 amino acids. Written as DNA, the CDR3 is TGTGCCAGCAGTGAGAGGATTGATGGCTACACCTTC. Amino acids: CASSERIDGYTF.

The chain uses TRBV9 and TRBJ2-7, with 9 positions matching TRBD2. The CDR3 contains 15 residues. V gave up 4 bases and J gave up 6 bases; unmatched junction bases: 11. Germline V CDR1 and CDR2: SGDLS, YYNGEE. The CDR3 DNA sequence: TGTGCCAGCAGCTCCTCTCGCGGGAGGGCCGGCGAGCAGTACTTC. Amino acids: CASSSSRGRAGEQYF.

The DNA for the CDR3 is TGTGCCGTATCGACGGGAGAGACCCAGTACTTC. This sequence encodes CAVSTGETQYF. This chain uses TRBV10-3 with TRBJ2-5; D is unresolved. V lost 11 bases and J 4 bases, leaving 11 bases between the germline ends. Germline values: CDR1 ENHRY, CDR2 SYGVKD. This CDR3 spans 11 amino acids.

Ten or more counts support this clonotype. This chain uses TRBV12-3 or TRBV12-4 with TRBJ1-5; D is unresolved. Trimming shortened V by 6 bases and J by 0 bases, and 9 bases separated the two germline ends. This CDR3 spans 14 amino acids. CDR3 sequence reads: CASSLSGSNQPQHF. CDR3 DNA: TGTGCCAGCAGCTTATCAGGTAGCAATCAGCCCCAGCATTTT.

Ten or more counts support this clonotype. This chain connects TRBV29-1 to TRBJ1-1; tentatively, D is TRBD1 (5 bases). The ends were cut back, 0 bases at V and 5 bases at J, with 7 bases in the middle. Germline V gene lookup returns CDR1 SQVTM and CDR2 ANQGSEA. The CDR3 extends over 12 amino acids. The CDR3 DNA is TGCAGCGTTGAAGATGGGGGTACTGAAGCTTTCTTT. It encodes CSVEDGGTEAFF. Looking up the rest from reference TRBV29-1 and TRBJ1-1 gives the full variable domain: SAVISQKPSRDICQRGTSLTIQCQVDSQVTMMFWYRQQPGQSLTLIATANQGSEATYESGFVIDKFPISRPNLTFSTLTVSNMSPEDSSIYLCSVEDGGTEAFFGQGTRLTVV.

This sequence joins TRBV28 and TRBJ1-5; TRBD1 might be the D (6 bases). Trimming cost V 1 base and J 2 bases, with 12 bases left between them. CDR3 length: 16 residues. Germline CDR1 MDHEN, CDR2 SYDVKM. CDR3 in amino acids: CASSLSAGVRNQPQHF. CDR3 DNA sequence: TGTGCCAGCAGTTTATCAGCAGGGGTACGCAATCAGCCCCAGCATTTT.

This clonotype has ten or more counts. The rearrangement joins TRBV7-9 to TRBJ1-2; perhaps TRBD1 as D (5 bases). V was trimmed by 3 bases and J by 2 bases, leaving 13 bases between them. Germline values: CDR1 SEHNR, CDR2 FQNEAQ (reference sequence). There are 15 residues in the CDR3. The CDR3 DNA follows: TGTGCCAGCAGCTTGGCCGGTCGACAGAACTATGGCTACACCTTC. This encodes CASSLAGRQNYGYTF.

V and J are TRBV29-1 and TRBJ1-5; D possibly corresponds to TRBD1 (6 bases). The CDR3 is 13 amino acids. V was trimmed by 6 bases and J by 5 bases, leaving 14 bases between them. In germline, CDR1 is SQVTM, CDR2 ANQGSEA. CDR3 region: CSVGGGAHQPQHF. The CDR3 DNA is TGCAGCGTCGGGGGGGGGGCCCATCAGCCCCAGCATTTT.

This clonotype was counted ten times or more. CDR3 coding DNA: TGTGCCAGCAGAGGCTCACTTAGCAATCAGCCCCAGCATTTT. Its translation is CASRGSLSNQPQHF. This chain links TRBV12-3 or TRBV12-4 with TRBJ1-5; D is undetermined. The CDR3 has 14 amino acids. The V end was cut by 6 bases, the J end by 0 bases, with 9 bases between.

This clonotype has a count of ten or more. V usage is TRBV3-1 and J usage is TRBJ2-7; the D is unclear. The CDR3 extends over 11 amino acids. The V end lost 0 bases, the J end lost 6 bases, and 3 bases lay between the germline ends. Per the germline V gene, CDR1 is LGHDT and CDR2 is YNNKEL (reference sequence). CDR3 nucleotides: TGTGCCAGCAGCCAAGAGTCCGAGCAGTACTTC. Protein sequence: CASSQESEQYF.

This clonotype was observed at least ten times. The chain uses TRBV7-8 and TRBJ2-7, with D perhaps matching TRBD2 (6 bases). Trimming cost V 6 bases and J 2 bases, with 17 bases left between them. Germline CDR1 reads SGHVS; CDR2 reads FQNEAQ. The CDR3 runs to 15 residues. The CDR3 here is CASRLVGTPPYEQYF. The CDR3 nucleotides are TGTGCCAGCAGATTGGTCGGGACTCCACCCTACGAGCAGTACTTC.

This clonotype was recorded many times. The gene calls are TRBV25-1 and TRBJ1-2, with TRBD1 identical over 7 bases. This CDR3 is built from 15 residues. V shed 3 bases and J 8 bases; nucleotides not matched to a gene: 12. Looked up from germline, CDR1 is MGHDK and CDR2 is SYGVNS. CDR3 protein: CASSDPGTGESGYTF. The DNA of the CDR3 is TGTGCCAGCAGTGACCCCGGTACAGGGGAATCGGGCTACACCTTC.

The chain links TRBV24-1 to TRBJ2-5; weak D call: TRBD2 (5 bases). CDR3 length: 15 amino acids. V lost 6 bases, J lost 6 bases, and 19 bases lay in between. From germline, CDR1 is KGHDR and CDR2 SFDVKD. CDR3 DNA sequence: TGTGCCACCAGTCGGGGTTCGTGGGCCCGGCAGACCCAGTACTTC. Its translation: CATSRGSWARQTQYF.

V usage is TRBV10-3 and J usage is TRBJ1-2, with 7 bases fitting TRBD1. V trimming: 10 bases; J trimming: 9 bases; junction bases outside the gene matches: 14. This CDR3 spans 13 amino acids. Germline CDR1 is ENHRY and CDR2 is SYGVKD. The chain's CDR3 is CASQWRQGLSYTF. CDR3 bases: TGTGCCAGCCAATGGAGACAGGGTCTGAGCTACACCTTC.

This chain connects TRBV12-3 or TRBV12-4 to TRBJ1-3; perhaps TRBD1 as D (6 bases). V lost 1 base, J lost 4 bases, and 8 bases lay in between. The CDR3 loop spans 14 amino acids. The CDR3 loop is CASSLDGGGNTIYF. The CDR3 nucleotides are TGTGCCAGCAGTTTAGATGGGGGCGGAAACACCATATATTTT.

This clonotype was recorded at least ten times. The J gene is TRBJ1-3, the V gene TRBV7-8; D is undetermined. The germline CDR1 and CDR2 sequences are SGHVS and FQNEAQ. The CDR3 has 13 amino acids. The ends were cut back, 5 bases at V and 9 bases at J, with 14 bases in the middle. The CDR3 here is CASSEPPGGTIYF. In DNA, the CDR3 is TGTGCCAGCAGCGAACCCCCCGGCGGCACCATATATTTT. Full variable domain (rest looked up from reference TRBV7-8 and TRBJ1-3): GAGVSQSPRYKVAKRGQDVALRCDPISGHVSLFWYQQALGQGPEFLTYFQNEAQLDKSGLPSDRFFAERPEGSVSTLKIQRTQQEDSAVYLCASSEPPGGTIYFGEGSWLTVV.